This is a list of T cell receptor beta chains from one sample in a study of identical twins. TCRdb fed the 5' RACE reads into MiXCR, producing one record per CDR3 protein. The table records 600,000 to 700,000 distinct CDR3 sequences, 21% of them present only once. Separately, the same data were catalogued under a study of T cells expressing NK-cell markers.

The sequenced sample consisted of PBMCs. Receptor source: a woman in her late teens or twenties in good health. Both conserved end residues are part of each CDR3. Fields, in order: V gene, clone size, D gene, J gene, CDR3 protein, CDR3 DNA. The D gene is left open where the match is weak. Size values are once, few and many counts, or a class for expanded clones, and some rows have none.

TRBV5-1	many	NA	TRBJ2-1	CASSLSPAEQFF	TGCGCCAGCAGCTTGTCTCCGGCCGAGCAGTTCTTC
TRBV20-1	NA	TRBD2	TRBJ2-3	CSARVAGGADTQYF	TGCAGTGCTAGAGTGGCGGGAGGTGCAGATACGCAGTATTTT
TRBV10-3	few	TRBD2	TRBJ2-1	CAISVSLAGVEQFF	TGTGCCATCAGTGTAAGCCTAGCGGGAGTTGAGCAGTTCTTC
TRBV20-1	few	NA	TRBJ2-7	CSARASSTYEQYF	TGCAGTGCTAGAGCCAGTTCAACCTACGAGCAGTACTTC
TRBV5-1	few	TRBD1	TRBJ2-5	CASSLASGGPETQYF	TGCGCCAGCAGCTTGGCTTCAGGGGGCCCAGAGACCCAGTACTTC
TRBV7-2	few	NA	TRBJ2-1	CASVFSPRDYNEQFF	TGTGCCAGCGTGTTCTCACCGCGGGACTACAATGAGCAGTTCTTC
TRBV29-1	NA	NA	TRBJ2-5	CSGLAAGGAETQYF	TGCAGCGGGTTGGCAGCGGGCGGGGCGGAGACCCAGTACTTC
TRBV7-9	few	NA	TRBJ1-2	CASSRGDKRYYGYTF	TGTGCCAGCAGCCGAGGGGACAAAAGATACTATGGCTACACCTTC
TRBV12-3/TRBV12-4	NA	NA	TRBJ1-5	CASSLTPMQPQHF	TGTGCCAGCAGTTTAACCCCAATGCAGCCCCAGCATTTT
TRBV15	NA	TRBD2	TRBJ2-1	CATSREGGTSSYNEQFF	TGTGCCACCAGCAGAGAGGGGGGGACCAGCTCCTACAATGAGCAGTTCTTC
TRBV27	NA	NA	TRBJ1-5	CASRARDQPQHF	TGTGCCAGCAGGGCCCGCGATCAGCCCCAGCATTTT
TRBV12-3/TRBV12-4	NA	NA	TRBJ1-2	CASSSYSGYTF	TGTGCCAGCAGTTCCTACAGCGGCTACACCTTC
TRBV9	NA	TRBD1	TRBJ1-1	CASSGQGAGARQAFF	TGTGCCAGCAGCGGACAGGGGGCCGGTGCACGTCAAGCTTTCTTT
TRBV4-3	NA	TRBD1	TRBJ1-2	CASSPTTGLNYGYTF	TGCGCCAGCAGCCCGACGACAGGGTTAAACTATGGCTACACCTTC
TRBV5-1	NA	NA	TRBJ2-1	CASSLGFGAAANPYNEQFF	TGCGCCAGCAGCCTCGGGTTTGGGGCAGCGGCGAACCCCTACAATGAGCAGTTCTTC
TRBV20-1	few	TRBD2	TRBJ2-1	CSASTSGSLNEQFF	TGCAGTGCTTCGACTAGCGGGAGTTTAAATGAGCAGTTCTTC
TRBV6-5	NA	NA	TRBJ1-1	CASRYIGGYTEAFF	TGTGCCAGCAGGTATATCGGGGGGTACACTGAAGCTTTCTTT
TRBV15	few	NA	TRBJ1-2	CATSRIQGIGYTF	TGTGCCACCAGCAGAATACAGGGTATAGGCTACACCTTC
TRBV9	NA	NA	TRBJ1-1	CASSVGVQTEAFF	TGTGCCAGCAGCGTAGGGGTGCAGACTGAAGCTTTCTTT
TRBV6-5	few	TRBD1	TRBJ1-5	CASSYSRDRSNQPQHF	TGTGCCAGCAGTTACTCCCGGGACAGGAGCAATCAGCCCCAGCATTTT
TRBV10-3	NA	TRBD2	TRBJ2-3	CAITRLGGDTDTQYF	TGTGCCATCACTCGTCTGGGGGGGGACACAGATACGCAGTATTTT
TRBV27	NA	TRBD2	TRBJ2-1	CASTPSTSLSYNEQFF	TGTGCCAGCACCCCTTCGACTAGCCTCTCCTACAATGAGCAGTTCTTC
TRBV29-1	once	TRBD2	TRBJ2-2	CSVPIAGPTGELFF	TGCAGCGTCCCTATAGCGGGGCCCACCGGGGAGCTGTTTTTT
TRBV27	NA	NA	TRBJ1-1	CASRQTSGFRTEAFF	TGTGCCAGCAGGCAGACCTCCGGGTTTCGGACTGAAGCTTTCTTT
TRBV6-1	NA	NA	TRBJ2-5	CASSDRNNQETQYF	TGTGCCAGCAGCGACAGGAATAACCAAGAGACCCAGTACTTC
TRBV5-1	few	NA	TRBJ2-1	CASSLAGGAGEQFF	TGCGCCAGCAGCTTGGCCGGAGGGGCGGGAGAGCAGTTCTTC
TRBV10-3	NA	TRBD2	TRBJ2-1	CAIRTSGVGGYNEQFF	TGTGCCATCAGGACTAGCGGGGTCGGAGGATACAATGAGCAGTTCTTC
TRBV6-5	NA	NA	TRBJ1-2	CASSPGPGSYTF	TGTGCCAGCAGTCCTGGACCTGGGAGCTACACCTTC